Listed here are 21 T cell receptor beta chains from one sample, sequenced in a study of T cell responses to AZD1222 COVID-19 vaccine. Sequencing used immunoSEQ multiplex PCR; TCRdb keeps in-frame clones, though not all of them. The sample carries around 190,000 clones, 91% recorded once. This material consisted of peripheral blood, taken 28 days after the second AZD1222 dose. Receptors were obtained from an adult who received the AZD1222 COVID-19 vaccine.

The chain employs TRBV6-5 and TRBJ2-7; D might be TRBD1 (6 bases). The germline V and J ends were trimmed by 2 bases and 0 bases, with 8 bases remaining between them. This CDR3 comprises 14 residues. The germline V gene encodes CDR1 MNHEY and CDR2 SVGAGI. The CDR3: CASSYDRISYEQYF. The DNA of the CDR3 is TGTGCCAGCAGTTACGACAGGATCTCCTACGAGCAGTACTTC.

The table lists this clone with a count of one. The CDR3 sequence is CASSRGQGNQPQHF. For the CDR3, the DNA is TGTGCCAGCAGTCGGGGACAGGGAAATCAGCCCCAGCATTTT. The chain carries TRBV2 and TRBJ1-5, with TRBD1 identical over 9 bases. The CDR3 is 14 amino acids. CDR1 and CDR2 from the germline V gene are SNHLY and FYNNEI. J was trimmed by 4 bases and V by 5 bases; bases with no gene match: 3. The variable domain in full, with the rest retrieved from reference TRBV2 and TRBJ1-5, is EPEVTQTPSHQVTQMGQEVILRCVPISNHLYFYWYRQILGQKVEFLVSFYNNEISEKSEIFDDQFSVERPDGSNFTLKIRSTKLEDSAMYFCASSRGQGNQPQHFGDGTRLSIL.

The chain joins TRBV6-5 to TRBJ1-3; 7 nucleotides agree with TRBD1. The CDR3 is 14 residues long. Germline trimming cut 6 bases from V and 2 bases from J; bases unmatched to any gene: 4. The germline CDR1 and CDR2 sequences are MNHEY and SVGAGI. This CDR3 reads CASRTGRAGNTIYF. CDR3 DNA: TGTGCCAGCAGGACAGGGCGGGCTGGAAACACCATATATTTT.

This rearrangement joins TRBV2 to TRBJ1-1; tentative D call: TRBD1 (6 bases). From germline, CDR1 is SNHLY and CDR2 FYNNEI. The CDR3 sequence is 13 residues long. The V and J ends lost 2 bases and 7 bases respectively, with 11 bases between them. CDR3: CASSERRQVEAFF. As DNA, the CDR3 is TGTGCCAGCAGTGAAAGAAGACAGGTTGAAGCTTTCTTT.

This chain joins TRBV19 and TRBJ1-1; 9 nucleotides line up with TRBD1. After removal of 6 bases from V and 5 bases from J, the junction contained 4 bases not matched to a gene. This CDR3 spans 13 amino acids. Germline V gene sequence: CDR1 LNHDA, CDR2 SQIVND (reference sequence). CDR3 bases: TGTGCCAGTAGGGACAGGGGAGGAACTGAAGCTTTCTTT. Protein: CASRDRGGTEAFF.

The CDR3 here is CASSLTYGGDLIPTQYF. The CDR3 DNA sequence: TGTGCCAGCAGCTTAACGTATGGAGGGGACTTGATTCCTACGCAGTATTTT. V usage is TRBV7-3 and J usage is TRBJ2-3, with D perhaps matching TRBD2 (6 bases). Trimming pared 0 bases from V and 8 bases from J, leaving 21 bases between. There are 17 residues in the CDR3. From germline, CDR1 is SGHTA and CDR2 FQGTGA.

The rearrangement uses TRBV6-1 and TRBJ1-5; no firm D call. The CDR3 has 12 residues. Germline lookup yields CDR1 MNHNS and CDR2 SASEGT. V shed 2 bases and J shed 5 bases, with 4 bases lying between them. CDR3 coding DNA: TGTGCCAGCAGTGAATTTTATCAGCCCCAGCATTTT. Protein sequence: CASSEFYQPQHF.

This chain uses TRBV3-1 (or the pseudogene TRBV3-2) with TRBJ1-5; no definite D call. V gave up 0 bases and J gave up 2 bases, with 8 bases separating them. Germline values: CDR1 LGHDT, CDR2 YNNKEL (reference sequence). The length of the CDR3 is 15 residues. The CDR3 protein is CASSQDGHRNQPQHF. In nucleotides, the CDR3 is TGTGCCAGCAGCCAAGACGGCCATCGCAATCAGCCCCAGCATTTT.

This chain links TRBV7-9 with TRBJ1-4; a possible D gene is TRBD1 (5 bases). The CDR3 extends over 15 amino acids. Germline CDR1 is SEHNR and CDR2 is FQNEAQ (reference sequence). The germline V and J ends were trimmed by 3 bases and 0 bases, with 8 bases remaining between them. The CDR3 DNA reads as TGTGCCAGCAGCTTGGACATAGCAACTAATGAAAAACTGTTTTTT. It translates to CASSLDIATNEKLFF. The complete variable domain, with remaining parts taken from reference TRBV7-9 and TRBJ1-4, reads DTGVSQNPRHKITKRGQNVTFRCDPISEHNRLYWYRQTLGQGPEFLTYFQNEAQLEKSRLLSDRFSAERPKGSFSTLEIQRTEQGDSAMYLCASSLDIATNEKLFFGSGTQLSVL.

V is TRBV18 and J is TRBJ2-7, with TRBD2 as a possible D gene (5 bases). Germline CDR1 and CDR2: KGHSH and LQKENI. Between the trimmed V and J ends, which lost 2 bases and 4 bases, there was a span of 12 bases. The CDR3 length is 14 residues. CDR3 bases: TGTGCCAGCTCACCAACAGTGGGCGGGTACGAGCAGTACTTC. Translating gives CASSPTVGGYEQYF.

V is TRBV19 and J is TRBJ1-1; D call uncertain. V was cut by 3 bases and J by 4 bases, with 6 bases left in between. Per germline, CDR1 LNHDA and CDR2 SQIVND (reference sequence). The CDR3 is made up of 12 amino acids. The CDR3 loop is CASSIYGTEAFF. CDR3 coding DNA: TGTGCCAGTAGTATCTACGGCACTGAAGCTTTCTTT.

The chain recombines TRBV2 with TRBJ1-3; D gene unclear. Trimming shortened V by 1 base and J by 5 bases, and 6 bases separated the two germline ends. CDR1 and CDR2 from the germline V gene are SNHLY and FYNNEI. The CDR3 contains 13 residues. In DNA form, the CDR3 reads TGTGCCAGCAGTGAAGGGGTGAGAAACACCATATATTTT. Translation: CASSEGVRNTIYF.

This sequence joins TRBV19 and TRBJ1-5, with D maybe TRBD1 (5 bases). V was clipped by 3 bases and J by 5 bases, with 14 bases between them. The germline gives CDR1 LNHDA, CDR2 SQIVND (reference sequence). The CDR3 covers 15 residues. This chain's CDR3 is CASSMGDGRHQPQHF. DNA of the CDR3: TGTGCCAGTAGTATGGGGGACGGACGCCATCAGCCCCAGCATTTT.

This chain uses TRBV5-6 with TRBJ1-2; D is ambiguous. Deletions cut 1 base from V and 8 bases from J, with 6 bases between. Germline CDR1 and CDR2: SGHDT and YYEEEE. The CDR3 extends over 11 amino acids. The CDR3 DNA sequence: TGTGCCAGCAGCTTGTATAGGGGCTACACCTTC. Its protein is CASSLYRGYTF. The whole variable domain, remainder taken from reference TRBV5-6 and TRBJ1-2, is DAGVTQSPTHLIKTRGQQVTLRCSPKSGHDTVSWYQQALGQGPQFIFQYYEEEERQRGNFPDRFSGHQFPNYSSELNVNALLLGDSALYLCASSLYRGYTFGSGTRLTVV.

This clone was counted a single time. V is TRBV4-1 and J is TRBJ1-4, with no clear D. The CDR3 sequence is 15 residues long. The germline CDR1 and CDR2 sequences are MGHRA and YSYEKL. V gave up 1 base and J gave up 1 base, with 7 bases separating them. CDR3 amino acids: CASSQGPITNEKLFF. CDR3 nucleotides: TGCGCCAGCAGCCAAGGACCAATAACTAATGAAAAACTGTTTTTT.

This clone was recorded only once. The chain links TRBV19 to TRBJ2-2; TRBD2 might be the D (6 bases). This CDR3 region has 14 residues. The V gene lost 8 bases and the J gene lost 2 bases, with 12 bases spanning the gap. Germline CDR1 and CDR2: LNHDA and SQIVND (reference sequence). The CDR3 spells CASPGTRNTGELFF. The CDR3 region has the DNA TGTGCCAGTCCCGGGACTCGCAACACCGGGGAGCTGTTTTTT.

This clone was found once. This sequence joins TRBV5-4 and TRBJ1-2, with 8 bases aligning to TRBD1. Germline V gene sequence: CDR1 SGHNT, CDR2 YYREEE (reference sequence). V lost 3 bases, J lost 3 bases, and 4 bases stayed unmatched. The CDR3 spans 14 residues. The DNA of the CDR3 is TGTGCCAGCAGCTCGCTGGACAGGGACTATGGCTACACCTTC. It yields the protein CASSSLDRDYGYTF.

As to this clone: A much larger clone is a single base away; this may be a read error. Other DNA sequences in this sample translate to the same CDR3. V gene TRBV6-5 combines with J gene TRBJ2-6; 7 bases agree with TRBD1. Per the germline V gene, CDR1 is MNHEY and CDR2 is SVGAGI. The CDR3 runs to 15 residues. With 6 bases clipped from V and 0 bases from J, the junction kept 2 bases outside the gene matches. This CDR3 is CASRPGGSGANVLTF. CDR3 DNA: TGTGCCAGCAGGCCAGGGGGCTCTGGGGCCAACGTCCTGACTTTC.

V and J are TRBV5-1 and TRBJ2-3; 7 nucleotides line up with TRBD2. Losses at the gene ends were 7 bases for V and 1 base for J; bases not matched to a gene: 9. The CDR3 loop spans 15 amino acids. From germline, CDR1 is SGHRS and CDR2 YFSETQ. Here the CDR3 reads CASVLLGRGTDTQYF. The DNA for the CDR3 is TGCGCCAGCGTGCTCTTGGGGAGGGGCACAGATACGCAGTATTTT. The full variable domain, rest sourced from reference TRBV5-1 and TRBJ2-3, is KAGVTQTPRYLIKTRGQQVTLSCSPISGHRSVSWYQQTPGQGLQFLFEYFSETQRNKGNFPGRFSGRQFSNSRSEMNVSTLELGDSALYLCASVLLGRGTDTQYFGPGTRLTVL.

This sequence joins TRBV7-2 and TRBJ1-2, with a tentative D call TRBD1 (5 bases). The CDR3 is 13 amino acids. V dropped 2 bases and J dropped 5 bases, with 9 bases sitting between them. Per the germline V gene, CDR1 is SGHTA and CDR2 is FQGNSA. The CDR3 DNA reads as TGTGCCAGCAGCTTATCAGGGAGATATGGCTACACCTTC. It encodes CASSLSGRYGYTF.

The chain carries TRBV19 and TRBJ2-1; D remains unclear. V was shortened by 6 bases and J by 3 bases, with 9 bases between the two germline ends. The CDR3 has 13 residues. Germline CDR1 and CDR2: LNHDA and SQIVND (reference sequence). CDR3 sequence reads: CASRPPDYNEQFF. In DNA, the CDR3 is TGTGCCAGTAGGCCGCCGGACTACAATGAGCAGTTCTTC.